This TCR beta chain was identified in a study of T-cell memory formation after mild COVID-19. General study points: For contracting clones, CD4+ ones sat mainly in CM and EM, CD8+ in EMRA.

MiXCR was run by TCRdb on the 5' RACE reads, yielding one entry per CDR3 protein. The sample includes around 130,000 distinct CDR3 sequences, 14% of them seen just once. This clonotype was seen a few times. Its specificity is unknown. Trimming removed 5 bases from V and 3 bases from J; junction bases left unmatched: 8. The CDR3 runs to 15 residues. V and J are TRBV12-3 or TRBV12-4 and TRBJ2-5, with 8 bases identical to TRBD1. This TCR derives from an adult woman who had mild COVID-19 (a few samples of this study predate the infection). Cell type and time point are not known. The sequenced sample was PBMCs or a T cell subset sorted from them (not recorded which). The DNA of the CDR3 is TGTGCCAGCAGTAAGCGACAGGGGTTCGAAGAGACCCAGTACTTC. It codes for CASSKRQGFEETQYF.